This TCR beta chain is from a study of T cell changes during pregnancy in multiple sclerosis. Produced via immunoSEQ multiplex PCR; TCRdb's table is partial and in-frame only. The sample has 77,000 or so clones; roughly 93% are singletons. V lost 2 bases to trimming and J lost 4 bases; unmatched junction nucleotides: 2. The CDR3 runs 14 residues. Germline V gives CDR1 SGHRS, CDR2 YFSETQ. This clonotype was sampled from a female donor in good health, enrolled as a control in a pregnancy study. The source material was peripheral blood, sampled in the second trimester of pregnancy. The J gene is TRBJ1-4, the V gene TRBV5-1; 7 bases line up with TRBD1. The DNA for the CDR3 is TGCGCCAGCAGCTTCGGGACAGATAATGAAAAACTGTTTTTT. This encodes CASSFGTDNEKLFF.